This T cell receptor (beta chain) was recorded in a study of molecular identifiers for immune sequencing clone quantification. TCRdb reprocessed the PCR reads with MiXCR, giving one entry per CDR3 protein. The sample has over 600,000 distinct CDR3 sequences, around 20% seen once. The sample comprised naive CD8+ T cells from blood, with Jurkat cell RNA spiked in. The subset denotes: FACS-sorted CD8+CD4-CCR7+CD45RA+ naive T cells. This sequence was found in a human donor in good health. Some libraries in this study had Jurkat cell RNA spiked in.

The CDR3: CASSIVPGKLNIQYF. The CDR3 DNA reads as TGTGCCAGTAGTATAGTTCCAGGGAAGTTGAACATTCAGTACTTC. The chain is built from TRBV19 and TRBJ2-4; TRBD1 might be the D (5 bases). The CDR3 is 15 amino acids. Deletions cut 1 base from V and 7 bases from J, with 14 bases between. In germline, CDR1 is LNHDA, CDR2 SQIVND (reference sequence).